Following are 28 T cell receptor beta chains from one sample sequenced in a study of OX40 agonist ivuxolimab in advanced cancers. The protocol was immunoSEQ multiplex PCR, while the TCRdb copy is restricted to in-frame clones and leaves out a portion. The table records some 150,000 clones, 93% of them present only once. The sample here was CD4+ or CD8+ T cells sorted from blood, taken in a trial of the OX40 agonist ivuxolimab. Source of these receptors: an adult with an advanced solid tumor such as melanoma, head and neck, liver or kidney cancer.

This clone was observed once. As DNA, the CDR3 is TGTGCCAGCAGCGTAGCCCCGACTAGCGGGAAAGGTGAGCAGTTCTTC. Amino acids: CASSVAPTSGKGEQFF. The V and J genes are TRBV9 and TRBJ2-1; TRBD2 agrees at 11 bases. The CDR3 has 16 amino acids. V was clipped by 0 bases and J by 9 bases; unmatched bases: 8. The germline V gene encodes CDR1 SGDLS and CDR2 YYNGEE.

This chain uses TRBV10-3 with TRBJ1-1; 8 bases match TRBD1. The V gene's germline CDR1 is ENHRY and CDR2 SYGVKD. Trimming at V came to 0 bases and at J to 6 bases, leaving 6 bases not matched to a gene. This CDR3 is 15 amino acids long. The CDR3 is CAISESRGQGAEAFF. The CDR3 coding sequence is TGTGCCATCAGTGAGTCACGTGGACAGGGTGCTGAAGCTTTCTTT.

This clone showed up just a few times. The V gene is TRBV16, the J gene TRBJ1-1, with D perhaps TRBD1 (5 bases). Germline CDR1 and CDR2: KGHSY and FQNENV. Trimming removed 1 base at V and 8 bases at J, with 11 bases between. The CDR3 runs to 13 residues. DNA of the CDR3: TGTGCCAGCAGCCAATTGTTGAAGGGGGAAGCTTTCTTT. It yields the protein CASSQLLKGEAFF.

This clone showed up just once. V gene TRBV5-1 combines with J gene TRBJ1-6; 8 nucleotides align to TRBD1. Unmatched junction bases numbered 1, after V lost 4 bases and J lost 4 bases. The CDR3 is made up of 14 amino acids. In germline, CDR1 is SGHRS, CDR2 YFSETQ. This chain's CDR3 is CASSNRGYNSPLHF. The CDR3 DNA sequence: TGCGCCAGCAGCAACAGGGGGTATAATTCACCCCTCCACTTT.

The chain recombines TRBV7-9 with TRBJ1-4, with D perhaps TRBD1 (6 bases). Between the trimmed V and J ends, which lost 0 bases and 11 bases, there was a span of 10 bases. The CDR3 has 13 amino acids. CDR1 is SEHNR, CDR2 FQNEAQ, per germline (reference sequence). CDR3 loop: CASSLAEGGKLFF. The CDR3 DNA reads TGTGCCAGCAGCTTAGCGGAGGGGGGGAAACTGTTTTTT.

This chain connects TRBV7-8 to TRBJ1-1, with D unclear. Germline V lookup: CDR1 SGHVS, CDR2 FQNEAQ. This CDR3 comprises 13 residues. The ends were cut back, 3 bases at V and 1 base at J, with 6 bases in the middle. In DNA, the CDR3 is TGTGCCAGCAGCTTTGGGCGGAACACTGAAGCTTTCTTT. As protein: CASSFGRNTEAFF.

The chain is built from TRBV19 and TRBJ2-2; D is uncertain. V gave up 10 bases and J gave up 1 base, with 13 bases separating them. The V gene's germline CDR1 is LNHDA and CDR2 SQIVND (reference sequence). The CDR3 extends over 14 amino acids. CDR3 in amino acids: CATSRAQNTGELFF. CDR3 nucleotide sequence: TGTGCCACCTCTCGGGCCCAGAACACCGGGGAGCTGTTTTTT.

The CDR3 reads CASSQVRQGLTYGYTF. CDR3 coding DNA: TGCGCCAGCAGCCAAGTCCGACAGGGACTTACCTATGGCTACACCTTC. V is TRBV4-3 and J is TRBJ1-2; 7 bases are shared with TRBD1. CDR1 is LGHNA, CDR2 YSLEER, per germline. With 1 base clipped from V and 4 bases from J, the junction kept 9 bases outside the gene matches. The CDR3 consists of 16 residues.

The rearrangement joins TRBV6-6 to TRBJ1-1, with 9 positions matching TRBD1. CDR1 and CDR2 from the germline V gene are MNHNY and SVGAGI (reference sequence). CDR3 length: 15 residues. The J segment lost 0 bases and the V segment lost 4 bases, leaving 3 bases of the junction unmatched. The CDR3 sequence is CASSLDRGLNTEAFF. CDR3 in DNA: TGTGCCAGCAGTTTGGACAGGGGACTGAACACTGAAGCTTTCTTT.

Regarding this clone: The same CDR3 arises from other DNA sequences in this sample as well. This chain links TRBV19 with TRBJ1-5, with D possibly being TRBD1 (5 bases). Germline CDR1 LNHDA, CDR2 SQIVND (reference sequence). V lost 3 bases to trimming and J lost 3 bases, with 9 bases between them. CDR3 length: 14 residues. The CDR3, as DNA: TGTGCCAGTAGTATCGGGGGACTCAATCAGCCCCAGCATTTT. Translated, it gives CASSIGGLNQPQHF. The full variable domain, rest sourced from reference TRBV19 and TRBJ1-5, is DGGITQSPKYLFRKEGQNVTLSCEQNLNHDAMYWYRQDPGQGLRLIYYSQIVNDFQKGDIAEGYSVSREKKESFPLTVTSAQKNPTAFYLCASSIGGLNQPQHFGDGTRLSIL.

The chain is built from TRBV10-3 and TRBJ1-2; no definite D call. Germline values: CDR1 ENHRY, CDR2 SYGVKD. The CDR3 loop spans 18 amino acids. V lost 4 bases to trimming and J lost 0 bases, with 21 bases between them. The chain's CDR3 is CAISVAGPTEPANYGYTF. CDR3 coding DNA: TGTGCCATCAGTGTTGCAGGACCCACCGAACCCGCTAACTATGGCTACACCTTC.

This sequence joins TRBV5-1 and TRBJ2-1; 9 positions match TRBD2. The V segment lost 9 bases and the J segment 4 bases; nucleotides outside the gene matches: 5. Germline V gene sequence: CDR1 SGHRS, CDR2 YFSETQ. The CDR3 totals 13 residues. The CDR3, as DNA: TGCGCCACTTCGACTAGCGGATACAATGAGCAGTTCTTC. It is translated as CATSTSGYNEQFF.

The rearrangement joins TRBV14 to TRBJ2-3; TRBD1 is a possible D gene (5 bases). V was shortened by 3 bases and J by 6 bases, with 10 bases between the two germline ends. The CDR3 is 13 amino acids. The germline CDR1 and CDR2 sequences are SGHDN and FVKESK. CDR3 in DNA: TGTGCCAGCAGCCACTCCAGGGTGGATACGCAGTATTTT. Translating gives CASSHSRVDTQYF.

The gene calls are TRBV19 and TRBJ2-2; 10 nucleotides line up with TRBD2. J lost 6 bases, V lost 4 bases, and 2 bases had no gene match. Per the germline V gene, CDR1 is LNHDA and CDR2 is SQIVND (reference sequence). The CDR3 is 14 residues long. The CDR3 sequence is CASSTGLAAGELFF. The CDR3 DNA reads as TGTGCCAGTAGTACCGGACTAGCGGCCGGGGAGCTGTTTTTT. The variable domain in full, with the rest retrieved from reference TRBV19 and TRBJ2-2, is DGGITQSPKYLFRKEGQNVTLSCEQNLNHDAMYWYRQDPGQGLRLIYYSQIVNDFQKGDIAEGYSVSREKKESFPLTVTSAQKNPTAFYLCASSTGLAAGELFFGEGSRLTVL.

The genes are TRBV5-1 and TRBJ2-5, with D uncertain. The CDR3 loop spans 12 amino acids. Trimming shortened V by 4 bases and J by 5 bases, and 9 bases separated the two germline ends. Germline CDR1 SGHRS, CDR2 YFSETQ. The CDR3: CASSMDRETQYF. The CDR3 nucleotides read TGCGCCAGCAGCATGGACCGGGAGACCCAGTACTTC. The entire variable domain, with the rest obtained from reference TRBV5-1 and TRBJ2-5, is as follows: KAGVTQTPRYLIKTRGQQVTLSCSPISGHRSVSWYQQTPGQGLQFLFEYFSETQRNKGNFPGRFSGRQFSNSRSEMNVSTLELGDSALYLCASSMDRETQYFGPGTRLLVL.

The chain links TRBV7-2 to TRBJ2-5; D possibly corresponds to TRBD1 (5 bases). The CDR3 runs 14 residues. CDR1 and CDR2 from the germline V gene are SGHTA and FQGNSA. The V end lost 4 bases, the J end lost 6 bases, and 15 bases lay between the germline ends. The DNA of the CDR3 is TGTGCCAGCAGCTCCCAGGGTCTGGCCAAGACCCAGTACTTC. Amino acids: CASSSQGLAKTQYF. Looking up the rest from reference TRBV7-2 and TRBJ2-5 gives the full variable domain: GAGVSQSPSNKVTEKGKDVELRCDPISGHTALYWYRQSLGQGLEFLIYFQGNSAPDKSGLPSDRFSAERTGGSVSTLTIQRTQQEDSAVYLCASSSQGLAKTQYFGPGTRLLVL.

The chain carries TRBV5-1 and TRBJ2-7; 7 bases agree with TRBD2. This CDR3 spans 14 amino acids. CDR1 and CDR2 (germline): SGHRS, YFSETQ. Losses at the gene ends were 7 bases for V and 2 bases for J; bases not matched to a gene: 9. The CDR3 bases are TGCGCCAGCGGGGGGGGAACTTACACCTACGAGCAGTACTTC. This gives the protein CASGGGTYTYEQYF.

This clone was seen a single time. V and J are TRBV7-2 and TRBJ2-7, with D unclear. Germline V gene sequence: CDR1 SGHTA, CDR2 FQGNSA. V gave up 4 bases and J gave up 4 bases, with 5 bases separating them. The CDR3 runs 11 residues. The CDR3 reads CASSSQYEQYF. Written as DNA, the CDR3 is TGTGCCAGCAGCTCCCAATACGAGCAGTACTTC.

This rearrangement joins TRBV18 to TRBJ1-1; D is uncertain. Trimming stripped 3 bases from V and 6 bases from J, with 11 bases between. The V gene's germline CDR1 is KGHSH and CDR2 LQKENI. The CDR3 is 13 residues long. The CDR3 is CASSPREGAEAFF. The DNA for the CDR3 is TGTGCCAGCTCACCCCGGGAGGGCGCTGAAGCTTTCTTT.

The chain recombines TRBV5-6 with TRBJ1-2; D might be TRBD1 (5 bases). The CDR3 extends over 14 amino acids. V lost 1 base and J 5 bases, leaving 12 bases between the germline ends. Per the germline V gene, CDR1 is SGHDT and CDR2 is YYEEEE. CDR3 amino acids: CASSLRQGGYGYTF. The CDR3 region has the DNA TGTGCCAGCAGCTTGCGGCAGGGAGGGTATGGCTACACCTTC.

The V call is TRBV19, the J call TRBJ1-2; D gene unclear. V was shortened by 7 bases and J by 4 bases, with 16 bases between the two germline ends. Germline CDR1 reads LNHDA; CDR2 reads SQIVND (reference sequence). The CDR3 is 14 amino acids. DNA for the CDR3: TGTGCCAGTACTCCCGCAGAGCCGACCTATGGCTACACCTTC. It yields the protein CASTPAEPTYGYTF.

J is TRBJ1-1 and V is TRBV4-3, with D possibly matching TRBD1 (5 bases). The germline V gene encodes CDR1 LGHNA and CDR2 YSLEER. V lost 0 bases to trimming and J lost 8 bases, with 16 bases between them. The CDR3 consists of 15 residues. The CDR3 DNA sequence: TGCGCCAGCAGCCAAGAGTGGACACACCGAGGGGAAGCTTTCTTT. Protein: CASSQEWTHRGEAFF.

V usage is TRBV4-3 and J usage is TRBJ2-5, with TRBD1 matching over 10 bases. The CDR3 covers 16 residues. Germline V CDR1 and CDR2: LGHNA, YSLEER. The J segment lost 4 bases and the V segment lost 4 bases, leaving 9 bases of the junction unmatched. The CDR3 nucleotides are TGCGCCAGCAGCCTAAGCCCGGGACAGGGGATAGAGACCCAGTACTTC. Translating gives CASSLSPGQGIETQYF.

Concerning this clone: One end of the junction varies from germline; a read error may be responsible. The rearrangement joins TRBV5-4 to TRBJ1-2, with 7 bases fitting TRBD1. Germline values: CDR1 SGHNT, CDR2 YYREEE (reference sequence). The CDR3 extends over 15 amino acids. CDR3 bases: TGCGCCAGCAGCCAAGACCCCCGACAGGGAGATGGCTACACCTTC. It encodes CASSQDPRQGDGYTF.

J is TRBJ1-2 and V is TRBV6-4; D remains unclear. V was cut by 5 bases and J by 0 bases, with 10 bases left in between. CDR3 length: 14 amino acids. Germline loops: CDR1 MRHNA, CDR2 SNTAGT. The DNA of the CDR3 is TGTGCCAGCAGTCCCTCCGAAGCTAACTATGGCTACACCTTC. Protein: CASSPSEANYGYTF.

The CDR3 loop is CASSLRGRLDTGELFF. CDR3 in DNA: TGTGCCAGCAGCTTGCGGGGGCGCCTAGATACCGGGGAGCTGTTTTTT. The chain uses TRBV7-8 and TRBJ2-2, with TRBD2 as a possible D gene (7 bases). The CDR3 is made up of 16 amino acids. Deletions cut 3 bases from V and 5 bases from J, with 16 bases between. Germline CDR1 reads SGHVS; CDR2 reads FQNEAQ.

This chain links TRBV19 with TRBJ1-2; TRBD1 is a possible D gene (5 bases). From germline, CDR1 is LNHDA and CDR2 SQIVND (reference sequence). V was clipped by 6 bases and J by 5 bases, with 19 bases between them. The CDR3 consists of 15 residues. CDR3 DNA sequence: TGTGCCAGTAGACCCACCGGGACGGAGACTTATGGCTACACCTTC. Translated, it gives CASRPTGTETYGYTF.

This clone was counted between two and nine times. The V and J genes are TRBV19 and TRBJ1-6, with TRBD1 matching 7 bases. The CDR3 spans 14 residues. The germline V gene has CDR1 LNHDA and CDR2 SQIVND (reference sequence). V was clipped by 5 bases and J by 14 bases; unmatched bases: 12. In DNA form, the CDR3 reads TGTGCCAGTAGTGAGGGGACAGCCCACGTCACCCTCCACTTT. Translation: CASSEGTAHVTLHF.